The present TCR beta chain was sequenced within a study of T cell responses to AZD1222 COVID-19 vaccine. TCRdb's copy holds only in-frame clones and misses some; the assay was immunoSEQ multiplex PCR. The table shows around 78,000 clones, with about nine tenths occurring only once. The CDR3 is made up of 17 amino acids. Looked up from germline, CDR1 is SGHAT and CDR2 is FQNNGV. The V and J ends lost 0 bases and 1 base, in that order; junction bases with no gene match: 6. The specimen comprised peripheral blood, sampled 28 days after the second AZD1222 dose. This rearrangement joins TRBV11-2 to TRBJ1-3; 7 positions match TRBD1. This clonotype was sampled from an adult who received the AZD1222 COVID-19 vaccine. The CDR3 spells CASSLERTGPSGNTIYF. As DNA, the CDR3 is TGTGCCAGCAGCTTAGAACGGACAGGACCTTCTGGAAACACCATATATTTT.